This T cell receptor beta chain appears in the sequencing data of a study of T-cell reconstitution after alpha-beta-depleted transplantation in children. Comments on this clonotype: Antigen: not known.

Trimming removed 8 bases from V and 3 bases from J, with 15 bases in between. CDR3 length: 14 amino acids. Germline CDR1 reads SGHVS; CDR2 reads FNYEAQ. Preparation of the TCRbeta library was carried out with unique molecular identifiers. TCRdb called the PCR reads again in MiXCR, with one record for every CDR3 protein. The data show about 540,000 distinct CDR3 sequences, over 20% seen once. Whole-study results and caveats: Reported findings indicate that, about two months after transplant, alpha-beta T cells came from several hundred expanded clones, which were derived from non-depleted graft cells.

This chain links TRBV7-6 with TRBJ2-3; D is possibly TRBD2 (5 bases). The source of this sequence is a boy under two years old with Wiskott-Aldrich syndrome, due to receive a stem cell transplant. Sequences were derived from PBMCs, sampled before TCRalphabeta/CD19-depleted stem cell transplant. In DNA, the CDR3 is TGTGCCAGCGGTACTGAAGCGGTTACAGATACGCAGTATTTT. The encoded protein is CASGTEAVTDTQYF.